The clone carrying this T cell receptor (beta chain) was observed a handful of times. The CDR3 has 13 residues. The germline gives CDR1 DFQATT, CDR2 SNEGSKA (reference sequence). Trimming cost V 5 bases and J 4 bases, with 15 bases left between them. This sample is drawn from a study of blood T cells in healthy people across ages. It was with a sample-barcoded 5' primer and a J-beta primer mix that a second PCR of roughly 7 to 12 cycles was run. TCRdb re-derived calls from the 5' RACE reads in MiXCR, one entry per CDR3 protein. The sample includes more than 500,000 distinct CDR3 sequences, roughly a quarter of them seen just once. These same data were also listed under a study on T cells of mothers and their children.

The sample taken for sequencing was blood. This clonotype was obtained from a boy between 2 and 15 years old in good health. The rearrangement links TRBV20-1 to TRBJ2-7; D possibly matches TRBD1 or TRBD2 (6 bases each). CDR3 nucleotide sequence: TGCAGTGCTCCGGGGGCCCTGCCTTACGAGCAGTACTTC. Translating gives CSAPGALPYEQYF.